The present T cell receptor beta chain was sequenced within a study of cytomegalovirus exposure and HLA in healthy donors. Study in general: About 200 million T cells yielded approximately 110 million unique TCR beta sequences in earlier analysis. Study results and caveats: Apart from CMV serostatus, no immune exposure information was available.

Note on this clone: What it binds is not known.

Trimming stripped 6 bases from V and 1 base from J, with 16 bases between. This CDR3 spans 17 amino acids. Germline V gives CDR1 MDHEN, CDR2 SYDVKM. Researchers ran the PCR with 60 Vbeta and 13 Jbeta primers. Sequencing was performed with immunoSEQ multiplex PCR; in TCRdb, only in-frame clones are kept and a portion is missing. This table has over 100,000 clones, around 74% appearing once. The rearrangement joins TRBV28 to TRBJ2-6; D is perhaps TRBD1 (6 bases). Sequencing was done on a sample of PBMCs. The TCR was taken from a man in his forties in good health and CMV-seropositive. The CDR3 coding sequence is TGTGCCAGCAGACCTTTAACAGGGATTTCTGGGGCCAACGTCCTGACTTTC. It codes for CASRPLTGISGANVLTF.